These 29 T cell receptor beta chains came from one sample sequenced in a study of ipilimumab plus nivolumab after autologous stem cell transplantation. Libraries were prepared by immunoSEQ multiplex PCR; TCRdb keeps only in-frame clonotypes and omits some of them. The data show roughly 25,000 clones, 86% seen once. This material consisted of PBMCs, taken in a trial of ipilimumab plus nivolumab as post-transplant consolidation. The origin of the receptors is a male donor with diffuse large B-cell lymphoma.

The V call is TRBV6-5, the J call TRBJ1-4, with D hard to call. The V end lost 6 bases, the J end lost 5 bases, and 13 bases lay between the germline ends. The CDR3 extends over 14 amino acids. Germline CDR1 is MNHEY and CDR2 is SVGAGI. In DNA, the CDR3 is TGTGCCAGCAGAGGTCTCAATCTAAATGAAAAACTGTTTTTT. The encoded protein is CASRGLNLNEKLFF.

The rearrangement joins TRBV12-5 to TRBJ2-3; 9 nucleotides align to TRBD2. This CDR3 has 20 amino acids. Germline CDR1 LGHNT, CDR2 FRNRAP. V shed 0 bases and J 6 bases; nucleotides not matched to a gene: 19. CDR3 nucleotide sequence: TGTGCTAGTGGTTTGGTAAACCTAGGGACTAGCCTCGAGGCGGGCGATACGCAGTATTTT. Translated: CASGLVNLGTSLEAGDTQYF. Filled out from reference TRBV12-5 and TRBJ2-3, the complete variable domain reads DARVTQTPRHKVTEMGQEVTMRCQPILGHNTVFWYRQTMMQGLELLAYFRNRAPLDDSGMPKDRFSAEMPDATLATLKIQPSEPRDSAVYFCASGLVNLGTSLEAGDTQYFGPGTRLTVL.

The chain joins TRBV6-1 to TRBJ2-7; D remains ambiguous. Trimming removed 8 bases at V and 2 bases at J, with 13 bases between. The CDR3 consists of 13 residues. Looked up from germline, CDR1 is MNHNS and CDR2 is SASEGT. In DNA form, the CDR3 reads TGTGCCAGCCGATCCGAGGTCCCCTACGAGCAGTACTTC. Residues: CASRSEVPYEQYF.

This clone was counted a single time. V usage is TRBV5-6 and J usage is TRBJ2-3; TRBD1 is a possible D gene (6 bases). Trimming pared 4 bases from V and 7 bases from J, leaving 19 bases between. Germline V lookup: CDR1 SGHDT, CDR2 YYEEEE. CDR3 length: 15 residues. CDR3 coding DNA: TGTGCCAGCAGCCCGGGGAGACAGGCTCGACATACGCAGTATTTT. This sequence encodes CASSPGRQARHTQYF.

The CDR3 reads CASSLGNPYGYTF. In DNA, the CDR3 is TGTGCCAGCAGTCTGGGAAACCCCTATGGCTACACCTTC. The chain links TRBV6-1 to TRBJ1-2; D unclear. CDR1 is MNHNS, CDR2 SASEGT, per germline. Trimming stripped 5 bases from V and 4 bases from J, with 11 bases between. CDR3 length: 13 residues.

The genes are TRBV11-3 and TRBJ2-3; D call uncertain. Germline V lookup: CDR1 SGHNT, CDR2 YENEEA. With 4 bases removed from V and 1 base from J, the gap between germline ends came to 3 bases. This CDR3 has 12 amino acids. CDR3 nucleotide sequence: TGTGCCAGCAGCTCCCGCACAGATACGCAGTATTTT. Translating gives CASSSRTDTQYF. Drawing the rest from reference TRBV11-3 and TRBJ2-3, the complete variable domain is EAGVVQSPRYKIIEKKQPVAFWCNPISGHNTLYWYLQNLGQGPELLIRYENEEAVDDSQLPKDRFSAERLKGVDSTLKIQPAELGDSAVYLCASSSRTDTQYFGPGTRLTVL.

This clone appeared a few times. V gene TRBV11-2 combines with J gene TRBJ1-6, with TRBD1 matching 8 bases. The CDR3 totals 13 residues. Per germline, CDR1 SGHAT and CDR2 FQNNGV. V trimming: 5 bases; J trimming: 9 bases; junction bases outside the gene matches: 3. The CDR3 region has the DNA TGTGCCAGCAGCGGGACAGGAGGTTCACCCCTCCACTTT. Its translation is CASSGTGGSPLHF. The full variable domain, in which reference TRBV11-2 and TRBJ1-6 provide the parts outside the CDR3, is EAGVAQSPRYKIIEKRQSVAFWCNPISGHATLYWYQQILGQGPKLLIQFQNNGVVDDSQLPKDRFSAERLKGVDSTLKIQPAKLEDSAVYLCASSGTGGSPLHFGNGTRLTVT.

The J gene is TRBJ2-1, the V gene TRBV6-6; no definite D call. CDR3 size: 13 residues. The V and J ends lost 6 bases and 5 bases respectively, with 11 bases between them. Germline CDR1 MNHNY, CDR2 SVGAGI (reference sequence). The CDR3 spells CASSRAHDNEQFF. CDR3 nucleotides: TGTGCCAGCAGCCGCGCGCACGACAATGAGCAGTTCTTC.

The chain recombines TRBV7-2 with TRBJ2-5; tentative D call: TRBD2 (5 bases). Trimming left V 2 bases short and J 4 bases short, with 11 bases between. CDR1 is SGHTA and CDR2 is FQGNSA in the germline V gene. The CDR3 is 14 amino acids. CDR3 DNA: TGTGCCAGCAGCTTATCTATGGGGAGAGAGACCCAGTACTTC. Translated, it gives CASSLSMGRETQYF.

The CDR3: CASSELTGGIGELFF. CDR3 bases: TGTGCCAGCAGTGAACTCACAGGGGGCATCGGGGAGCTGTTTTTT. V gene TRBV6-1 combines with J gene TRBJ2-2, with 9 bases fitting TRBD1. With V trimmed by 2 bases and J by 7 bases, 5 bases remained unmatched. The germline V gene encodes CDR1 MNHNS and CDR2 SASEGT. CDR3 length: 15 amino acids.

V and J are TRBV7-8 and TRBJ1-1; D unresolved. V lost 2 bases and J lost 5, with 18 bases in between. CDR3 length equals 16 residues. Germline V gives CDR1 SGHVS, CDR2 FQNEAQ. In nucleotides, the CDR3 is TGTGCCAGCAGCTTATTTCGGTTTCGGAGACCGACTGAAGCTTTCTTT. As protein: CASSLFRFRRPTEAFF.

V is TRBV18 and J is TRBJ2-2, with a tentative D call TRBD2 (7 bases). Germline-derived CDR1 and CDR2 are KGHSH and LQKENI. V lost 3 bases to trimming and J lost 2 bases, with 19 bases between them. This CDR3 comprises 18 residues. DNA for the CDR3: TGTGCCAGCTCACCCCTTATGGGGGCGGGAGAAAACACCGGGGAGCTGTTTTTT. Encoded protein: CASSPLMGAGENTGELFF.

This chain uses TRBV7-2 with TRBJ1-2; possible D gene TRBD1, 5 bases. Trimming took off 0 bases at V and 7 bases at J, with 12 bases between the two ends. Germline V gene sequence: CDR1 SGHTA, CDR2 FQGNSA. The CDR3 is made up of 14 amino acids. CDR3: CASSLASRVRGYTF. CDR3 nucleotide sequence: TGTGCCAGCAGCTTAGCTTCCAGGGTCCGTGGCTACACCTTC.

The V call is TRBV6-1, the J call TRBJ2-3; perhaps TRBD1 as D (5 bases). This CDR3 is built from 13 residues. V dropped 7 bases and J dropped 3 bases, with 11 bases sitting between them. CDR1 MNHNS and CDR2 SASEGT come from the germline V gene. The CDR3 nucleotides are TGTGCCAGCACCGGCAGGGTAACAGATACGCAGTATTTT. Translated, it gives CASTGRVTDTQYF.

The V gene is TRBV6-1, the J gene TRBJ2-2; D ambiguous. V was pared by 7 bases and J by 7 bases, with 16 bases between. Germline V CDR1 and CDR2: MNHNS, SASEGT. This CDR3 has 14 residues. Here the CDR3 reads CASNPFEANGELFF. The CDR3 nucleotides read TGTGCCAGCAACCCCTTCGAGGCCAACGGGGAGCTGTTTTTT.

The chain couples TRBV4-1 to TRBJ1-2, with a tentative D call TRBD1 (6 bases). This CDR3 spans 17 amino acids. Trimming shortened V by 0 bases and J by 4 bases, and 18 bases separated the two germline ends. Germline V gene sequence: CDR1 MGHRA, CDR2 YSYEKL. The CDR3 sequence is CASSQEIGQSSFYGYTF. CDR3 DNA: TGCGCCAGCAGCCAAGAAATCGGACAGAGTTCATTCTATGGCTACACCTTC.

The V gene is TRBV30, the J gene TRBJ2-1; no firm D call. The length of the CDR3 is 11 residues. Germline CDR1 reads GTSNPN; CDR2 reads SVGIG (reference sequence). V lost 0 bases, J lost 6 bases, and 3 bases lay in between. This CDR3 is CAWSVRNEQFF. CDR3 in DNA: TGTGCCTGGAGTGTACGCAATGAGCAGTTCTTC.

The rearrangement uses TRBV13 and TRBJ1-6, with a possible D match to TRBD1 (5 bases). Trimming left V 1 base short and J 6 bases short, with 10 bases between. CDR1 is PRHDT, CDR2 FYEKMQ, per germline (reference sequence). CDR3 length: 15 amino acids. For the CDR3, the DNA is TGTGCCAGCAGCTTAGCAGGCAGGGCTAATTCACCCCTCCACTTT. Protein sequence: CASSLAGRANSPLHF.

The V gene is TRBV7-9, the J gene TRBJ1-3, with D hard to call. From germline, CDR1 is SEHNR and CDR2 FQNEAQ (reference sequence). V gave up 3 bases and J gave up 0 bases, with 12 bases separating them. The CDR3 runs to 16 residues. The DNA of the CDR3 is TGTGCCAGCAGCTTCGCGGGGAGGCACTCTGGAAACACCATATATTTT. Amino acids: CASSFAGRHSGNTIYF.

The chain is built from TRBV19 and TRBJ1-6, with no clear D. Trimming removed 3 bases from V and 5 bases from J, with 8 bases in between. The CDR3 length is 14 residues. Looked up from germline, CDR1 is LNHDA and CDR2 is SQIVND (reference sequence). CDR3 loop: CASSIRQDNSPLHF. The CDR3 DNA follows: TGTGCCAGTAGTATTCGGCAGGATAATTCACCCCTCCACTTT. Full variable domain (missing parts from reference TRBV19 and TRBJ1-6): DGGITQSPKYLFRKEGQNVTLSCEQNLNHDAMYWYRQDPGQGLRLIYYSQIVNDFQKGDIAEGYSVSREKKESFPLTVTSAQKNPTAFYLCASSIRQDNSPLHFGNGTRLTVT.

The chain's CDR3 is CASKRGGDTGELFF. DNA of the CDR3: TGTGCCAGCAAGCGGGGGGGAGACACCGGGGAGCTGTTTTTT. This chain links TRBV6-1 with TRBJ2-2; 10 bases agree with TRBD2. The V and J ends lost 7 bases and 3 bases, in that order; junction bases with no gene match: 2. Looked up from germline, CDR1 is MNHNS and CDR2 is SASEGT. CDR3 size: 14 residues.

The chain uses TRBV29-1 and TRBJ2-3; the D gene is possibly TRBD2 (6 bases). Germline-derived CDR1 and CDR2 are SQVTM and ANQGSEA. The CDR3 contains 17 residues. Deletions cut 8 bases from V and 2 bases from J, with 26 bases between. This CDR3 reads CSPRRAPGLGNTDTQYF. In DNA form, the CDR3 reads TGCAGCCCCCGACGAGCCCCGGGACTTGGAAACACAGATACGCAGTATTTT.

The CDR3 spells CASSVALGGMYEQYF. The CDR3 DNA is TGTGCCAGCAGCGTAGCTCTCGGGGGCATGTACGAGCAGTACTTC. The V call is TRBV9, the J call TRBJ2-7; D assignment may be TRBD1 or TRBD2 (6 bases each). Germline CDR1 and CDR2: SGDLS and YYNGEE. The CDR3 spans 15 residues. The V end was cut by 0 bases, the J end by 4 bases, with 14 bases between.

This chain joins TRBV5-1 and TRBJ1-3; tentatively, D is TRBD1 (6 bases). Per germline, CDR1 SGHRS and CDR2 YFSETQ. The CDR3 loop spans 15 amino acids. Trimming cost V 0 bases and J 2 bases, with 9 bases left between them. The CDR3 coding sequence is TGCGCCAGCAGCTTGGTGGGGGCAGCTGGAAACACCATATATTTT. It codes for CASSLVGAAGNTIYF.

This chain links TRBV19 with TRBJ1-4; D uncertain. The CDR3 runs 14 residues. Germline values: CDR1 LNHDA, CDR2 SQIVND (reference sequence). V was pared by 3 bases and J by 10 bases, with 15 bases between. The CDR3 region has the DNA TGTGCCAGTAGTATGAGTCTGAGGGTCGGAAAACTGTTTTTT. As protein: CASSMSLRVGKLFF. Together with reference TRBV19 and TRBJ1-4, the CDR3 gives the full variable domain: DGGITQSPKYLFRKEGQNVTLSCEQNLNHDAMYWYRQDPGQGLRLIYYSQIVNDFQKGDIAEGYSVSREKKESFPLTVTSAQKNPTAFYLCASSMSLRVGKLFFGSGTQLSVL.

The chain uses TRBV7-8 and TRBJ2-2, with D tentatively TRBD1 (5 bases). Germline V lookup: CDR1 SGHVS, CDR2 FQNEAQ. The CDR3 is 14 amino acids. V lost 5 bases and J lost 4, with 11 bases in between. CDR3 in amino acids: CASSGSGSTGELFF. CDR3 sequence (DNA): TGTGCCAGCAGCGGGTCAGGGTCCACCGGGGAGCTGTTTTTT.

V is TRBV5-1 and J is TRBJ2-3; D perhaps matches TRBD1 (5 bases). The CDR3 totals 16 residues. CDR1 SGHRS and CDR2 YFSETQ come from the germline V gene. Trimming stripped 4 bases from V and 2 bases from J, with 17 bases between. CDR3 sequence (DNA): TGCGCCAGCAGCCCGGAGTCAAGGGGTAACACAGATACGCAGTATTTT. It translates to CASSPESRGNTDTQYF.

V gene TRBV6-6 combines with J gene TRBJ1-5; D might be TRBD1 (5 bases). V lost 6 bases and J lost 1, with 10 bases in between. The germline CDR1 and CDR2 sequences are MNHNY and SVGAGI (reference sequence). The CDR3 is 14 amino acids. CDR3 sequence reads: CASRNRDSNQPQHF. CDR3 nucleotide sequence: TGTGCCAGCAGGAACCGGGACAGCAATCAGCCCCAGCATTTT.

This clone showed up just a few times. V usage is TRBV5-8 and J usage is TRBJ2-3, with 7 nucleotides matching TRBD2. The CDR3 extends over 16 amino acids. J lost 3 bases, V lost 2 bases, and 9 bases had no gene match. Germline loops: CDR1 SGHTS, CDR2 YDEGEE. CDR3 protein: CASSFPRTSLTDTQYF. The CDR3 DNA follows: TGTGCCAGCAGCTTCCCTAGGACTAGTTTGACAGATACGCAGTATTTT.